A single sample gave rise to the 2 T cell receptor beta chains below, sequenced in a study of prognosis after radiotherapy for stage I lung cancer. The study amplified the TCR beta CDR3 region from genomic DNA. This amplification was carried out by two rounds of multiplex PCR. For every TRBV and TRBJ gene, a specific primer was used in first-round PCR. TCRdb analysed the multiplex PCR reads with MiXCR anew, one entry per CDR3 protein. The data hold approximately 25,000 distinct CDR3 sequences, with about 41% observed a single time. This material consisted of PBMCs, taken before or after stereotactic body radiation therapy (not recorded which). The receptors derive from a donor aged 50 or older with non-small cell lung cancer.

With regard to this clonotype: This is likely an artifact of a read error, given a far larger clone one base away. This sequence joins TRBV6-8 and TRBJ2-3, with 10 bases matching TRBD2. CDR1 and CDR2 (germline): MNHGY, SAAAGT. Trimming cost V 7 bases and J 6 bases; bases outside gene matches: 4. The length of the CDR3 is 13 residues. CDR3 bases: TGTGCCAGCAAGACTAGCGGGTGGGATACGCAGTATTTT. Translated: CASKTSGWDTQYF.

Remarks on this clonotype: This may be a read error, as it is one base from a much larger clone. The chain has TRBV6-2 or TRBV6-3 and TRBJ1-5; possibly TRBD1 for D (5 bases). The V end lost 7 bases, the J end lost 3 bases, and 10 bases lay between the germline ends. Germline CDR1 and CDR2: MNHEY and SVGEGT. This CDR3 contains 13 residues. CDR3 sequence: CASIVGPNQPQHF. DNA of the CDR3: TGTGCCAGCATTGTGGGGCCCAATCAGCCCCAGCATTTT.